This TCR beta chain was identified in a study of T cells in Graves' hyperthyroidism and ophthalmopathy. In this sample, this clonotype turned up many times. Trimming shortened V by 1 base and J by 6 bases, and 6 bases separated the two germline ends. Per the germline V gene, CDR1 is LNHNV and CDR2 is YYDKDF (reference sequence). This CDR3 has 12 residues. TCR beta CDR3 sequences were amplified from RNA transcripts. First-round RT-PCR with HTBI primers amplified the TCR CDR3 region. TCRdb re-analysed the multiplex PCR reads in MiXCR, keeping a single row per CDR3 protein. The sample lists about 500,000 distinct CDR3 sequences, 14% seen once, with around a sixth in the top ten.

This receptor was identified in a young woman with Graves' hyperthyroidism. The chain couples TRBV15 to TRBJ1-1; D unclear. Sequences were obtained from blood. In DNA form, the CDR3 reads TGTGCCACCAGCAGAGGAGGCGCTGAAGCTTTCTTT. Protein sequence: CATSRGGAEAFF.